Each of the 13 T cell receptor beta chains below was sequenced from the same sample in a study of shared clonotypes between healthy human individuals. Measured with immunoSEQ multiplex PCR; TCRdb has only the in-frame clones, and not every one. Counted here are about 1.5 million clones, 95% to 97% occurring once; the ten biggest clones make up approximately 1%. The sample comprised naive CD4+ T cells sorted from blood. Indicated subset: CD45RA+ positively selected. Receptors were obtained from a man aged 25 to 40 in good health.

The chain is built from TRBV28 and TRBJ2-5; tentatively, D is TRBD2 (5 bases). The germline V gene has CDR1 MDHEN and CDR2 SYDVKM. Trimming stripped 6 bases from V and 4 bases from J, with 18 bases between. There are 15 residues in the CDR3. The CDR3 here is CASSPPGGRGETQYF. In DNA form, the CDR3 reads TGTGCCAGCAGCCCCCCGGGCGGCCGGGGAGAGACCCAGTACTTC.

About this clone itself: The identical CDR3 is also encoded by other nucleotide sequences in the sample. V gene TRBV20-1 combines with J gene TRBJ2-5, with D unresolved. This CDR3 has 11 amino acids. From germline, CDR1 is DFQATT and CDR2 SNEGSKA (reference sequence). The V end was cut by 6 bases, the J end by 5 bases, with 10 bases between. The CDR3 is CSARIRETQYF. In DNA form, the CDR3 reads TGCAGTGCCAGGATCCGGGAGACCCAGTACTTC.

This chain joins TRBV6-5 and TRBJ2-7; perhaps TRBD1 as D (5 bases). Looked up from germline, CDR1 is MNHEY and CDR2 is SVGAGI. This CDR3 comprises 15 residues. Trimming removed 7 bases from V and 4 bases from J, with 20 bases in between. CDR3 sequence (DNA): TGTGCCAGCACACCCAGGACATTCCCCGGGTACGAGCAGTACTTC. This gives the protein CASTPRTFPGYEQYF.

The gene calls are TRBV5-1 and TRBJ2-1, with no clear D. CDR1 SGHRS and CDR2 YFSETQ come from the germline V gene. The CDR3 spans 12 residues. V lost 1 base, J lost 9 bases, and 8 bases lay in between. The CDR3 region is CASSLPDGEQFF. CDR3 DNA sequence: TGCGCCAGCAGCTTGCCAGACGGTGAGCAGTTCTTC.

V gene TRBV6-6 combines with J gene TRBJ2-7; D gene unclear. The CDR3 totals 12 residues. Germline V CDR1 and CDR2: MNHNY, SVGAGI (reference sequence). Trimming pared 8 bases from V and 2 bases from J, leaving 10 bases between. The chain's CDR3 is CASGEQAYEQYF. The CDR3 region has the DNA TGTGCCAGCGGCGAACAAGCCTACGAGCAGTACTTC.

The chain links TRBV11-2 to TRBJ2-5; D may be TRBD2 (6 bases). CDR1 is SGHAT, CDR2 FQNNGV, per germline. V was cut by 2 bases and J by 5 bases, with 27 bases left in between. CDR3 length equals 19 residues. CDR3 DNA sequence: TGTGCCAGCAGCTTACGGTTTCCGGGAGTCTCGAAGATGGTCGAGACCCAGTACTTC. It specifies CASSLRFPGVSKMVETQYF.

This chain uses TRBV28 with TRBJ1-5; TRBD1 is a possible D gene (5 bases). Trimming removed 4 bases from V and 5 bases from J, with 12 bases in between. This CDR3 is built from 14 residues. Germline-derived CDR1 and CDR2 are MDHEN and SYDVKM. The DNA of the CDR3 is TGTGCCAGCAGTTCCCAGGGCGTTGATCAGCCCCAGCATTTT. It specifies CASSSQGVDQPQHF. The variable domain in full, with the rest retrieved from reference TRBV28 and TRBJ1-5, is DVKVTQSSRYLVKRTGEKVFLECVQDMDHENMFWYRQDPGLGLRLIYFSYDVKMKEKGDIPEGYSVSREKKERFSLILESASTNQTSMYLCASSSQGVDQPQHFGDGTRLSIL.

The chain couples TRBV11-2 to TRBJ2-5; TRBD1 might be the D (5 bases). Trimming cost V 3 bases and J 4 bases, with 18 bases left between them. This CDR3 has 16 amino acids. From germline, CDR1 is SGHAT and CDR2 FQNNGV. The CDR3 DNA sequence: TGTGCCAGCAGCTTGGGGCTCGCAGGTGGGGTAGAGACCCAGTACTTC. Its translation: CASSLGLAGGVETQYF.

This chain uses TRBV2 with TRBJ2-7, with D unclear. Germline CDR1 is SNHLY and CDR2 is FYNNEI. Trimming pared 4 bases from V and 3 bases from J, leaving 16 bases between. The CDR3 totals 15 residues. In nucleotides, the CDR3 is TGTGCCAGCAGTGCGGCAGGCCCTTCCTACTACGAGCAGTACTTC. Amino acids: CASSAAGPSYYEQYF.

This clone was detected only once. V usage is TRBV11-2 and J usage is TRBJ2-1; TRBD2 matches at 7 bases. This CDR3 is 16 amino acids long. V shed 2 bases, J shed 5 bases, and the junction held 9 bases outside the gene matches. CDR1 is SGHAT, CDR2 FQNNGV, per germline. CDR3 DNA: TGTGCCAGCAGCTTAAAATTTGAGCGGGACGACAATGAGCAGTTCTTC. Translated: CASSLKFERDDNEQFF.

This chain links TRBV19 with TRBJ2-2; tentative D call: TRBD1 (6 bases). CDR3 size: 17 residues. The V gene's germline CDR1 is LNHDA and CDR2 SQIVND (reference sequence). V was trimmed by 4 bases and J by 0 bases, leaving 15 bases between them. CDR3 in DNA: TGTGCCAGTAGTAGGGAACAGGGCTTAGCGAACACCGGGGAGCTGTTTTTT. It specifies CASSREQGLANTGELFF.

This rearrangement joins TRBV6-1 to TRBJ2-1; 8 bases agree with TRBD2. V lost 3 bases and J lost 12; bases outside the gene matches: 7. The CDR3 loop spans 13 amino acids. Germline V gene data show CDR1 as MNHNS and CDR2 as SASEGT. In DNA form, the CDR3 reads TGTGCCAGCAGTGACGGTTCGGGACTAGTGCAGTTCTTC. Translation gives CASSDGSGLVQFF.

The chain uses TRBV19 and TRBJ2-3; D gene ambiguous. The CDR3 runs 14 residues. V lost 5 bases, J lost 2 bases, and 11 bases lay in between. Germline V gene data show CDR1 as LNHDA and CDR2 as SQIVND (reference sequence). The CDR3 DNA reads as TGTGCCAGTAGTGTCACTGGGGACACAGATACGCAGTATTTT. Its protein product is CASSVTGDTDTQYF.